These 4 T cell receptor beta chains came from one sample sequenced in a study of early T cells in non-severe SARS-CoV-2 infection. TCRdb processed the 5' RACE reads anew with MiXCR; each CDR3 protein has one entry. This sample has roughly 70,000 distinct CDR3 sequences, with 13% found just once. The sequenced sample consisted of whole blood. These receptor sequences come from an adult who was a healthcare worker with PCR-confirmed SARS-CoV-2 infection or an uninfected control (not recorded which).

The chain employs TRBV29-1 and TRBJ1-2; D is possibly TRBD1 (6 bases). Looked up from germline, CDR1 is SQVTM and CDR2 is ANQGSEA. The CDR3 is 13 residues long. With 1 base removed from V and 7 bases from J, the gap between germline ends came to 13 bases. The CDR3 nucleotides read TGCAGCGTTGAAGCCTACAGGGAAGGTGGCTACACCTTC. This sequence encodes CSVEAYREGGYTF. The full variable domain, with the rest looked up from reference TRBV29-1 and TRBJ1-2, is SAVISQKPSRDICQRGTSLTIQCQVDSQVTMMFWYRQQPGQSLTLIATANQGSEATYESGFVIDKFPISRPNLTFSTLTVSNMSPEDSSIYLCSVEAYREGGYTFGSGTRLTVV.

The table lists this clonotype with a few counts. This chain links TRBV5-1 with TRBJ2-7; D is undetermined. The CDR3 has 14 residues. CDR1 SGHRS and CDR2 YFSETQ come from the germline V gene. V lost 2 bases and J lost 3, with 12 bases in between. Here the CDR3 DNA reads TGCGCCAGCAGCTTCACTGACACCAACTACGAGCAGTACTTC. Its translation is CASSFTDTNYEQYF.

The chain links TRBV7-2 to TRBJ1-1; D may be TRBD1 (6 bases). Germline V gene lookup returns CDR1 SGHTA and CDR2 FQGNSA. This CDR3 contains 13 residues. The V gene lost 5 bases and the J gene lost 5 bases, with 12 bases spanning the gap. Here the CDR3 DNA reads TGTGCCAGCAGCGATTACAGGGAGACTGAAGCTTTCTTT. It encodes CASSDYRETEAFF.

This clonotype was recorded many times. This rearrangement joins TRBV11-2 to TRBJ2-7; D call uncertain. V dropped 5 bases and J dropped 5 bases, with 10 bases sitting between them. The germline CDR1 and CDR2 sequences are SGHAT and FQNNGV. The CDR3 spans 12 residues. CDR3 coding DNA: TGTGCCAGCAGCGCCCTCTCGAACGAGCAGTACTTC. The encoded protein is CASSALSNEQYF.